The 2 T cell receptor beta chains in this list originate from one sample, sequenced in a study of HIV-infected patients and healthy controls. TCRdb re-derived calls from the 5' RACE reads in MiXCR, one entry per CDR3 protein. The sample has under 70,000 distinct CDR3 sequences, around 21% seen once. The sequenced sample consisted of CD4+ T cells from blood. The receptors stem from a human donor in good health.

The table lists this clonotype with many counts. The chain carries TRBV3-1 and TRBJ1-2; TRBD1 is a possible D gene (5 bases). CDR1 is LGHDT, CDR2 YNNKEL, per germline (reference sequence). The CDR3 has 13 amino acids. Trimming removed 1 base from V and 8 bases from J, with 11 bases in between. This CDR3 is CASSQGAGDGYTF. CDR3 nucleotides: TGTGCCAGCAGCCAAGGCGCGGGGGACGGCTACACCTTC.

This clonotype was seen only a few times. This chain joins TRBV4-2 and TRBJ1-2; 7 bases fit TRBD1. CDR3 length equals 17 residues. Looked up from germline, CDR1 is LGHNA and CDR2 is YNFKEQ. V was pared by 0 bases and J by 4 bases, with 11 bases of the junction left unmatched. The chain's CDR3 is CASSQDSTQGRFYGYTF. The CDR3 nucleotides are TGTGCCAGCAGCCAAGATTCCACACAGGGGCGATTCTATGGCTACACCTTC.